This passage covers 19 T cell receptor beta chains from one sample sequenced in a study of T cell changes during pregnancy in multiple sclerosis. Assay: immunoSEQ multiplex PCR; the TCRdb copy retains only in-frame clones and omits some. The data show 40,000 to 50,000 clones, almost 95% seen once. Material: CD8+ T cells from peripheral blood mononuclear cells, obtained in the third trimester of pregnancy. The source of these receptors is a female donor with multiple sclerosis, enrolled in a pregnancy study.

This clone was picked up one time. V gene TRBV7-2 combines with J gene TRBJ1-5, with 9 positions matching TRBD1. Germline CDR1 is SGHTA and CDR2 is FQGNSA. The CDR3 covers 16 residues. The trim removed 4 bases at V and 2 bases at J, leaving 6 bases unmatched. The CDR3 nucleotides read TGTGCCAGCAGCTACTGGACAGGGGTAGGCAATCAGCCCCAGCATTTT. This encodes CASSYWTGVGNQPQHF.

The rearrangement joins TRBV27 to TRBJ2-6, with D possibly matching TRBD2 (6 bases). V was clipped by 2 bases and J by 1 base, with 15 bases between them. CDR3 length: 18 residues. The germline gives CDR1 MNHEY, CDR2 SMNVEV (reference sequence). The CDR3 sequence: CASSLRGIGGSGANVLTF. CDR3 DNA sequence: TGTGCCAGCAGTTTACGGGGGATTGGGGGATCTGGGGCCAACGTCCTGACTTTC.

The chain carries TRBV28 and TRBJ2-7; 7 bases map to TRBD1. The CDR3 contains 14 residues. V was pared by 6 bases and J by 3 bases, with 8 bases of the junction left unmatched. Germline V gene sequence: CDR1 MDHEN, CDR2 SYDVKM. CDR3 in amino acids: CASRRPGQVYEQYF. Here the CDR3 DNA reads TGTGCCAGCAGACGACCCGGACAGGTCTACGAGCAGTACTTC.

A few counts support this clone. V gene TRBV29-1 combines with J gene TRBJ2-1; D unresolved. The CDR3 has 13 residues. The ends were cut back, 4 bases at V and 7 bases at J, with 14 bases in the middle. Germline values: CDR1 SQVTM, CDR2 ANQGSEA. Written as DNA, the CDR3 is TGCAGCGTTGCAGCTCCCGTCGGGAATGAGCAGTTCTTC. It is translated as CSVAAPVGNEQFF.

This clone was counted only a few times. CDR3 coding DNA: TGTGCCAGCAGCTTCCAGACTAGCCGGAATGAGCAGTTCTTC. Its translation is CASSFQTSRNEQFF. The chain joins TRBV5-6 to TRBJ2-1; the match to TRBD2 covers 7 bases. Unmatched junction bases numbered 6, after V lost 2 bases and J lost 7 bases. This CDR3 region has 14 residues. Germline lookup yields CDR1 SGHDT and CDR2 YYEEEE. The full variable domain, with the rest looked up from reference TRBV5-6 and TRBJ2-1, is DAGVTQSPTHLIKTRGQQVTLRCSPKSGHDTVSWYQQALGQGPQFIFQYYEEEERQRGNFPDRFSGHQFPNYSSELNVNALLLGDSALYLCASSFQTSRNEQFFGPGTRLTVL.

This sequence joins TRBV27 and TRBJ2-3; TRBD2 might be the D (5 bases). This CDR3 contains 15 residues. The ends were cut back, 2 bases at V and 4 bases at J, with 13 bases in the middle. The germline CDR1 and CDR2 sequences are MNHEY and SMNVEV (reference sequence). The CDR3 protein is CASSLGPGGADTQYF. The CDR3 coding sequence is TGTGCCAGCAGTTTAGGTCCCGGAGGTGCAGATACGCAGTATTTT.

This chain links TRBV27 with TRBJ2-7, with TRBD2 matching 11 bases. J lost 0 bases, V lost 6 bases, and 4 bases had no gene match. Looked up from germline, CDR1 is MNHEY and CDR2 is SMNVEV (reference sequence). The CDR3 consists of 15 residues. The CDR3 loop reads CASSPTSGSSYEQYF. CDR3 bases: TGTGCCAGCAGCCCAACTAGCGGGAGCTCCTACGAGCAGTACTTC.

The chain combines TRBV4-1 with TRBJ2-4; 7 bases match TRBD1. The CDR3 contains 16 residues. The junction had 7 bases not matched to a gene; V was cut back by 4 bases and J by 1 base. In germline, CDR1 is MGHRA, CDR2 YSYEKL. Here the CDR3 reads CASSLRQGLAKNIQYF. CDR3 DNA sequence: TGCGCCAGCAGCCTTCGACAGGGCTTGGCCAAAAACATTCAGTACTTC.

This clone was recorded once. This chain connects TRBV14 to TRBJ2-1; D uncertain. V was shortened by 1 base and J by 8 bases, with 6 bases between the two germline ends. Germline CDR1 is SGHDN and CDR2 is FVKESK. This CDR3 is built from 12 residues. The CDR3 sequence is CASSQGGHEQFF. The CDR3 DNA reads TGTGCCAGCAGCCAAGGCGGTCATGAGCAGTTCTTC.

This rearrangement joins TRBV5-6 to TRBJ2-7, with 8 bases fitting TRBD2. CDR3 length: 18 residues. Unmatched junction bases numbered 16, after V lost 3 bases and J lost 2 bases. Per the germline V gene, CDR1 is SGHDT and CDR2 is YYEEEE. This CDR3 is CASSSYGTRESLTYEQYF. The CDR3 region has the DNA TGTGCCAGCAGCTCCTACGGGACTAGAGAGTCCCTGACCTACGAGCAGTACTTC.

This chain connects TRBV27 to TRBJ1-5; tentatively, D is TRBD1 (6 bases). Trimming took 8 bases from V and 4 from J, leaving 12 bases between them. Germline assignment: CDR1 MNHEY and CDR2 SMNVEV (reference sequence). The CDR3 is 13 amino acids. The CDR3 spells CASGWTANQPQHF. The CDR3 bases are TGTGCCAGCGGATGGACAGCTAATCAGCCCCAGCATTTT.

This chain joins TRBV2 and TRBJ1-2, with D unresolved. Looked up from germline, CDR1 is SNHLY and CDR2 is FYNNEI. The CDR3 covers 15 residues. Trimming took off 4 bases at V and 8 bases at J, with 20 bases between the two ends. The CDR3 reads CASSGQNDREGGYTF. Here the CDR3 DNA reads TGTGCCAGCAGTGGCCAAAATGACCGGGAGGGAGGCTACACCTTC.

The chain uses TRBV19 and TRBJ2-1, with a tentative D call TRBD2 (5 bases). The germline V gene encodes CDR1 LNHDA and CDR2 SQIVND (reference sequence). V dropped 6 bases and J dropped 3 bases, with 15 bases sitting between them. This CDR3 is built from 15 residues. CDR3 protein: CASSDYLGNYNEQFF. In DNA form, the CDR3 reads TGTGCCAGTAGCGACTACCTGGGGAACTACAATGAGCAGTTCTTC.

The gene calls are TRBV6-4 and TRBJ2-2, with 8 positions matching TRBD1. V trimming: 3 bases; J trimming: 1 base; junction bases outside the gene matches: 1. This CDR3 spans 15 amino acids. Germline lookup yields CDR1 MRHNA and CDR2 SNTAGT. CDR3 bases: TGTGCCAGCAGTGAAGGACAGGGGAACACCGGGGAGCTGTTTTTT. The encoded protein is CASSEGQGNTGELFF.

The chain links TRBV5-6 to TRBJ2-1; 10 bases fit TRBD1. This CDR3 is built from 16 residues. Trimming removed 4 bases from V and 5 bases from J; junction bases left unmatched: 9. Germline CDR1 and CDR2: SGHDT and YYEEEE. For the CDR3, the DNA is TGTGCCAGCAGCAGACAGGGACAGGGGCATAACAATGAGCAGTTCTTC. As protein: CASSRQGQGHNNEQFF.

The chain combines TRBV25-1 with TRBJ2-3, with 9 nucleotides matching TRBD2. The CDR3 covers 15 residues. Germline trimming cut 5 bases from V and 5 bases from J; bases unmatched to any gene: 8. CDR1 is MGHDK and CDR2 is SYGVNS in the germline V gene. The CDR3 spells CASSTLAGGGDTQYF. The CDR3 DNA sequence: TGTGCCAGCAGTACCCTTGCGGGAGGGGGAGATACGCAGTATTTT.

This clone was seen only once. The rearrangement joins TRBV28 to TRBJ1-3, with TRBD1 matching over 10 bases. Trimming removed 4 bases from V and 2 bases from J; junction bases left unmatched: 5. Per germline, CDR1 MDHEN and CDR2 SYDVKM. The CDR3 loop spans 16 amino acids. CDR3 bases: TGTGCCAGCAGTTCATGGACAGGGGGACCTGGAAACACCATATATTTT. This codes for CASSSWTGGPGNTIYF.

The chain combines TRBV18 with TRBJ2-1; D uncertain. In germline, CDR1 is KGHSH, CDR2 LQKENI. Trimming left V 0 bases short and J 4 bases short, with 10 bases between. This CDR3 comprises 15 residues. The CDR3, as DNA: TGTGCCAGCTCACCACCAATACCAGAATACAATGAGCAGTTCTTC. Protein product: CASSPPIPEYNEQFF.

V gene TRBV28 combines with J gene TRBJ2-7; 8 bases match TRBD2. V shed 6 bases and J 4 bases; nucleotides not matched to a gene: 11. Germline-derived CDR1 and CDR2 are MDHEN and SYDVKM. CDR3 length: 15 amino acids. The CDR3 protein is CASRGREGNPYEQYF. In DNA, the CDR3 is TGTGCCAGCAGAGGTCGGGAGGGGAACCCTTACGAGCAGTACTTC.